This section outlines one T cell receptor beta chain sequence together with its context. This clonotype showed up many times. This receptor's antigen is unknown. Per-base quality was not reported, and no clone a single base away is much larger than it. The data are from a study of T-cell reconstitution after alpha-beta-depleted transplantation in children (dated by TCRdb to about 2016). Some background on the complete study: Using TCR repertoire profiling, the study quantitatively followed how T-cell immune reconstitution unfolded in children after TCRalphabeta/CD19-depleted allogeneic hematopoietic cell transplantation. Broad study findings and their caveats: In some patients, high TCRbeta diversity at day 60 was attributed to recipient T cells and intrathymic progenitors that had survived conditioning. Hyperexpanded clone frequencies declined over subsequent months; after one year, T-cell counts and TCRbeta diversity were mostly attributed to newly produced T cells. The apparently early recovery of alphabetaT-cell counts about two months after transplant reportedly depended on only several hundred rapidly expanded clones that came from non-depleted graft cells.

Library preparation was by PCR. Instrument used: Illumina HiSeq 2500. TCR library preparation used molecular barcoding, with unique molecular identifiers applied to normalize quantification of the TCRbeta repertoire. Using fastp at Q25 and MiXCR, TCRdb reprocessed the public reads and kept productive beta chains. Each CDR3 protein appears once, grouped with its most common genes and DNA. The sample table contains 280,000 or so distinct CDR3 sequences; only one count was recorded for roughly 11% of them. Around 24% of the sample lies in the top ten. What the treatment or condition label conveys for this sample: allogeneic hematopoietic cell transplantation with graft depleted of TCRalphabeta T cells and CD19 B cells. The children who served as transplant recipients had been given grafts of TCRalphabeta/CD19-depleted allogeneic hematopoietic cells. The cysteine opens and the phenylalanine closes a CDR3 of 15 amino acids. The entry retains the CDR3 DNA only, 45 bases that are in frame from base 1. V is shortened by 1 base, J by 0 bases, and the region joining them spans 9 bases. CDR1 SGHRS and CDR2 YFSETQ are derived from the germline V gene.

Source: peripheral blood, taken 180 days after TCRalphabeta/CD19-depleted stem cell transplant. The source is a male patient aged 2-15 years who had a stem cell transplant for chronic granulomatous disease, so the T cells may come from the graft donor. The rearranged chain carries TRBV5-1 and TRBJ2-3; the D call is possibly TRBD1 or TRBD2, each sharing 5 bases. The CDR3 region has the sequence CASSLTWGSTDTQYF. The DNA is TGCGCCAGCAGCTTGACCTGGGGGAGCACAGATACGCAGTATTTT.